The present T cell receptor beta chain was sequenced within a study of T cell changes during pregnancy in multiple sclerosis. Germline loops: CDR1 LGHNT, CDR2 FRNRAP. Trimming stripped 0 bases from V and 6 bases from J, with 14 bases between. The CDR3 covers 15 residues. Only in-frame clones appear in the TCRdb table, and some are missing; sequencing was by immunoSEQ multiplex PCR. The sample includes roughly 120,000 clones, about 94% of them seen just once. Source: peripheral blood, taken before pregnancy. J is TRBJ1-1 and V is TRBV12-5, with no clear D. The TCR was taken from a female donor with multiple sclerosis, enrolled in a pregnancy study. The CDR3, as DNA: TGTGCTAGTGGTTTGGTCACTACTCGGTGTCCTGAAGCTTTCTTT. This encodes CASGLVTTRCPEAFF.